These T cell receptor beta chains were read from a single sample in a study of Ad26.COV2.S vaccination and SARS-CoV-2 variants. Assay: immunoSEQ multiplex PCR; the TCRdb copy retains only in-frame clones and omits some. The repertoire has 450,000 to 550,000 clones, around 89% of them found once; the top ten carry around 1.8%. This material consisted of peripheral blood, taken in a trial of Ad26.COV2.S vaccine versus placebo. These receptors all come from a person aged 18-60 years who received the Ad26.COV2.S COVID-19 vaccine or a placebo. Both conserved end residues are trimmed from each CDR3.

TRBV18	TRBJ2-1	ASSLGLDNEQF
TRBV19	TRBJ2-3	ASSWTESTDTQY
TRBV4-2	TRBJ2-5	ASSQQLAGGETQY
TRBV18	TRBJ2-1	ASSRLGTSGGNNEQF
TRBV7-6	TRBJ2-2	ASSLDLGKAGELF
TRBV5-1	TRBJ2-7	ASSLDRPSYEQY
TRBV6-5	TRBJ2-4	ASSYSQTVVKNIQY
TRBV30	TRBJ1-1	ACNRGGGTEAF
TRBV25-1	TRBJ1-6	ASSGQGNSPLH
TRBV7-3	TRBJ2-1	ASSFRPGDEQF
TRBV5-5	TRBJ1-2	ASSLVGQLMGYGYT
TRBV6-2/TRBV6-3	TRBJ1-5	ASSYGTGLPNQPQH
TRBV6-2/TRBV6-3	TRBJ2-3	ASSYDLSGDLSTDTQY
TRBV14	TRBJ2-1	ASSQKLLRDGAYNEQF
TRBV28	TRBJ1-1	ASRPTRNTEAF
TRBV25-1	TRBJ2-7	ASSEFYEQY
TRBV4-1	TRBJ2-7	ASSQVAQGASYEQY
TRBV6-5	TRBJ1-5	ASRRSGNQPQH
TRBV24-1	TRBJ1-1	ATSDFFGEAGGYTEAF
TRBV20-1	TRBJ2-7	SEGRVYEQY
TRBV6-5	TRBJ1-5	ASRSGGGSNQPQH
TRBV28	TRBJ2-7	ASSFGQDYEQY
TRBV3-1/TRBV3-2	TRBJ1-3	ASSQSSVTWGNTIY
TRBV5-1	TRBJ2-4	ASSLAASGRDIQY
TRBV19	TRBJ1-6	ASRGGPNSPLH
TRBV6-5	TRBJ2-2	ASRTGVNTGELF
TRBV20-1	TRBJ2-7	SARGGYEQY
TRBV19	TRBJ2-1	ASSIGPSRPAGTRINEQF
TRBV11-2	TRBJ2-2	ASSLLTSANTGELF
TRBV4-2	TRBJ2-1	ASSQEGEPSNEQF
TRBV27	TRBJ1-2	ASSLSGTPYGYT
TRBV28	TRBJ1-2	ASRRETGAGYT
TRBV7-2	TRBJ1-6	ASSFSGRLNSPLH
TRBV11-2	TRBJ1-2	ASGFSREDQGRGYT
TRBV2	TRBJ2-7	ASSALGLAGGPYEQY
TRBV19	TRBJ2-1	ASSRTGGQNEQF
TRBV7-9	TRBJ1-2	ASTRPYVYGYT